This is a list of T cell receptor beta chains from one sample in a study of vaccination and CD4 T cells after COVID-19. Antigen specificity for these receptors is unknown. TCRdb itself ran the PCR reads through MiXCR, one entry per CDR3 protein. Counted here are about 12,000 distinct CDR3 sequences, around 20% occurring once; the ten biggest clones make up about 14%. The sequencing used CD4+ T cells from blood, cultured in vitro, collected before SARS-CoV-2 vaccination. The receptors were gathered from a human donor who received a COVID-19 vaccine. The CDR3 runs from the conserved cysteine through the conserved F or W. The order of the fields is CDR3 length, clone size, V gene, D gene, J gene, CDR3 protein, CDR3 DNA. D genes are given only for firm matches. Only part of the rows carry a size: once, few, many, or a class if the clone is expanded.

16	few	TRBV7-9	.	TRBJ1-2	CASSSGRRTLSEGYTF	TGTGCCAGCAGCTCAGGGCGGAGGACATTATCCGAAGGCTACACCTTC
17	few	TRBV20-1	TRBD2	TRBJ2-2	CSARTSGGAGNTGELFF	TGCAGTGCTAGGACTAGCGGGGGGGCCGGGAACACCGGGGAGCTGTTTTTT
16	once	TRBV7-8	.	TRBJ1-4	CASSHKRGFIDEKLFF	TGTGCCAGCAGCCATAAACGGGGTTTTATAGATGAAAAACTGTTTTTT
16	few	TRBV25-1	TRBD1	TRBJ1-3	CASSVGEGASGNTIYF	TGTGCCAGCAGTGTTGGAGAGGGGGCTTCTGGAAACACCATATATTTT
14	few	TRBV19	TRBD1	TRBJ2-7	CASRRTGSSYEQYF	TGTGCCAGTCGGAGGACAGGGTCCTCCTACGAGCAGTACTTC
15	few	TRBV7-8	.	TRBJ2-3	CASRSNRESTDTQYF	TGTGCCAGCAGGTCAAACAGGGAGAGCACAGATACGCAGTATTTT
19	.	TRBV19	TRBD1	TRBJ2-6	CASSDSGQGDPSGANVLTF	TGTGCCAGTAGTGACTCCGGACAGGGGGACCCCTCTGGGGCCAACGTCCTGACTTTC
13	medium-sized	TRBV24-1	.	TRBJ2-3	CATSDLDTDTQYF	TGTGCCACCAGTGATTTAGACACAGATACGCAGTATTTT
11	few	TRBV6-1	.	TRBJ2-5	CASRTGETQYF	TGTGCCAGCCGGACGGGCGAGACCCAGTACTTC
15	few	TRBV25-1	.	TRBJ1-4	CATSPAGLHNEKLFF	TGTGCCACCAGTCCAGCGGGACTCCACAATGAAAAACTGTTTTTT
14	.	TRBV30	.	TRBJ2-7	CAWSPPGYSYEQYF	TGTGCCTGGAGTCCCCCGGGGTACTCCTACGAGCAGTACTTC
16	few	TRBV30	TRBD1	TRBJ1-6	CAWIRTGGAGYSPLHF	TGTGCCTGGATCCGAACAGGGGGCGCGGGTTATTCACCCCTCCACTTT
16	.	TRBV12-3/TRBV12-4	TRBD1	TRBJ1-2	CASSPDRNRQGDGYTF	TGTGCCAGCAGTCCCGACCGGAACCGACAGGGGGATGGCTACACCTTC
17	few	TRBV12-3/TRBV12-4	TRBD2	TRBJ2-3	CASSPDRLAGGTDTQYF	TGTGCCAGCAGTCCGGACCGACTAGCGGGGGGCACAGATACGCAGTATTTT
12	few	TRBV30	.	TRBJ2-7	CALMSGIYEQYF	TGTGCCCTGATGTCGGGGATATACGAGCAGTACTTC
16	.	TRBV6-1	.	TRBJ1-3	CASSKSVGSSGNTIYF	TGTGCCAGCAGTAAATCCGTGGGGAGTTCTGGAAACACCATATATTTT
14	few	TRBV27	.	TRBJ2-3	CASSLLGGTDTQYF	TGTGCCAGCAGTTTATTAGGAGGCACAGATACGCAGTATTTT
15	few	TRBV5-4	TRBD1	TRBJ1-1	CASSPWGTVNTEAFF	TGTGCCAGCAGCCCTTGGGGGACAGTGAACACTGAAGCTTTCTTT
14	few	TRBV27	.	TRBJ1-5	CASSFSRGVEPQHF	TGTGCCAGCAGTTTTTCGAGGGGTGTTGAGCCCCAGCATTTT
14	.	TRBV19	.	TRBJ2-4	CASAQPITRNIQYF	TGTGCCAGTGCACAGCCTATAACCAGGAACATTCAGTACTTC
20	once	TRBV27	TRBD2	TRBJ2-1	CASSLYLGTSGDPPYNEQFF	TGTGCCAGCAGCCTCTACTTAGGGACTAGCGGGGACCCCCCCTACAATGAGCAGTTCTTC
16	few	TRBV11-2	.	TRBJ1-1	CASSSPRMGRHTEAFF	TGTGCCAGCAGCTCCCCACGAATGGGTCGGCACACTGAAGCTTTCTTT
15	few	TRBV6-1	.	TRBJ1-3	CASSPESGAGNTIYF	TGTGCCAGCAGTCCGGAGTCTGGGGCTGGAAACACCATATATTTT
13	.	TRBV18	.	TRBJ1-2	CASSPAQGRGYTF	TGTGCCAGCTCACCAGCACAGGGCCGTGGCTACACCTTC
18	few	TRBV6-4	TRBD2	TRBJ2-5	CASSERGGLAGGLETQYF	TGTGCCAGCAGTGAAAGGGGTGGGCTAGCGGGGGGGCTGGAGACCCAGTACTTC
18	.	TRBV7-7	.	TRBJ2-3	CASSLNPPGTIWTDTQYF	TGTGCCAGCAGCTTAAACCCCCCGGGTACGATATGGACAGATACGCAGTATTTT
11	.	TRBV6-1	.	TRBJ2-1	CASSRRHEQFF	TGTGCCAGCAGTCGTAGACATGAGCAGTTCTTC
15	few	TRBV24-1	.	TRBJ2-3	CATSDFASGTDTQYF	TGTGCCACCAGTGATTTTGCCTCAGGGACAGATACGCAGTATTTT
13	medium-sized	TRBV30	TRBD1	TRBJ1-1	CACKDRANTEAFF	TGTGCCTGCAAAGACAGGGCCAACACTGAAGCTTTCTTT
17	.	TRBV11-2	TRBD1	TRBJ1-2	CASSLDLAQGGYYGYTF	TGTGCCAGCAGCTTAGATCTGGCACAGGGGGGTTACTATGGCTACACCTTC
14	few	TRBV7-2	TRBD1	TRBJ1-1	CASSIRGYNTEAFF	TGTGCCAGCAGCATCAGGGGGTACAACACTGAAGCTTTCTTT
15	few	TRBV12-3/TRBV12-4	.	TRBJ1-2	CASSLIRGASYGYTF	TGTGCCAGCAGTTTGATTAGGGGGGCGTCCTATGGCTACACCTTC
16	.	TRBV7-9	TRBD2	TRBJ2-1	CASSSSGGGPYNEQFF	TGTGCCAGCAGTTCCTCGGGGGGGGGCCCCTACAATGAGCAGTTCTTC
14	.	TRBV18	.	TRBJ2-5	CASSPLGARETQYF	TGTGCCAGCTCACCCCTGGGGGCTCGAGAGACCCAGTACTTC
15	.	TRBV20-1	.	TRBJ2-3	CGARAMDRLFHTQYF	TGCGGTGCTAGAGCTATGGACAGACTATTTCATACGCAGTATTTT
13	few	TRBV28	.	TRBJ1-2	CASSPDGNYGYTF	TGTGCCAGCAGTCCCGACGGCAACTATGGCTACACCTTC
15	.	TRBV18	.	TRBJ2-7	CASSPSSGLGGEQYF	TGTGCCAGCTCACCGTCCTCGGGGCTAGGTGGCGAGCAGTACTTC